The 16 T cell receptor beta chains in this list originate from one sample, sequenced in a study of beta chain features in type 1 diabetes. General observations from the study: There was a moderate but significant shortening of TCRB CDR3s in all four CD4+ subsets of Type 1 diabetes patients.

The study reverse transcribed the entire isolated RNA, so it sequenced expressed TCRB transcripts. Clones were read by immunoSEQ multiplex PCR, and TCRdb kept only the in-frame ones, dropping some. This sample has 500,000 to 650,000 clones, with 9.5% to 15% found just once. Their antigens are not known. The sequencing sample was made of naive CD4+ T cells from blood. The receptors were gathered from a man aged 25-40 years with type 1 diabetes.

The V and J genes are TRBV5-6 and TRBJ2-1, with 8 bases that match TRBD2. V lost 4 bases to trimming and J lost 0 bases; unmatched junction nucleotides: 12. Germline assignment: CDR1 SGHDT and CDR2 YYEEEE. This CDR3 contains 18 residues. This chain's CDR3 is CASSIRLGSGSSYNEQFF. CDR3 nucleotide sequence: TGTGCCAGCAGCATTCGACTAGGAAGCGGGAGCTCCTACAATGAGCAGTTCTTC.

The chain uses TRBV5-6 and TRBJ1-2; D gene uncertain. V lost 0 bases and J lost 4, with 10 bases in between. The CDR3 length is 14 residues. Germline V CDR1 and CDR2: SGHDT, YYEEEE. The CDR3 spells CASSLAGELYGYTF. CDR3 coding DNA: TGTGCCAGCAGCTTGGCCGGGGAACTCTATGGCTACACCTTC. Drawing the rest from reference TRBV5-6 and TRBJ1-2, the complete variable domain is DAGVTQSPTHLIKTRGQQVTLRCSPKSGHDTVSWYQQALGQGPQFIFQYYEEEERQRGNFPDRFSGHQFPNYSSELNVNALLLGDSALYLCASSLAGELYGYTFGSGTRLTVV.

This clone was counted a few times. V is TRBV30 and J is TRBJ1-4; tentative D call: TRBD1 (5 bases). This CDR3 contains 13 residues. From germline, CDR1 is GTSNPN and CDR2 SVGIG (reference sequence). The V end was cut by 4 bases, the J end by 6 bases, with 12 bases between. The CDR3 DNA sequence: TGTGCCTGGAAGGGACGGCCAGATGAAAAACTGTTTTTT. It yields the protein CAWKGRPDEKLFF. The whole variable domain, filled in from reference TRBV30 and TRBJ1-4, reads SQTIHQWPATLVQPVGSPLSLECTVEGTSNPNLYWYRQAAGRGLQLLFYSVGIGQISSEVPQNLSASRPQDRQFILSSKKLLLSDSGFYLCAWKGRPDEKLFFGSGTQLSVL.

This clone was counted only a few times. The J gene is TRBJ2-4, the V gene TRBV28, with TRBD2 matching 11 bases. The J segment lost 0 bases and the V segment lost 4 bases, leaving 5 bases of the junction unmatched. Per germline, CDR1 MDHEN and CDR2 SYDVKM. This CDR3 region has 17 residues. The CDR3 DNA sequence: TGTGCCAGCAGTTGGCTAGCGGGGGGCACAGCCAAAAACATTCAGTACTTC. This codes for CASSWLAGGTAKNIQYF.

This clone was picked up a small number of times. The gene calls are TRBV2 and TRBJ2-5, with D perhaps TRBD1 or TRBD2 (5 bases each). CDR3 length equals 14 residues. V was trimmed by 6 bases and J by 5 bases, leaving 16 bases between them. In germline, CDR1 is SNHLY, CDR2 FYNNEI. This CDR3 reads CASSLEGSGETQYF. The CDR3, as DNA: TGTGCCAGCAGCCTCGAGGGGAGTGGGGAGACCCAGTACTTC.

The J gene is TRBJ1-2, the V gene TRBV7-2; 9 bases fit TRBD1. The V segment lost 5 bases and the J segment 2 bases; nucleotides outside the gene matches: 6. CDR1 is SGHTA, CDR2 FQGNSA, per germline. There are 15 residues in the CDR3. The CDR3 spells CASSLQGARNYGYTF. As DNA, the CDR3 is TGTGCCAGCAGCCTACAGGGGGCGCGGAACTATGGCTACACCTTC.

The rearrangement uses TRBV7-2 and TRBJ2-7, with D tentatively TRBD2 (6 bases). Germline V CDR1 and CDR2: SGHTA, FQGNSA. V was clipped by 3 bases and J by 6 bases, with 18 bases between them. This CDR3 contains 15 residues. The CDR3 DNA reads TGTGCCAGCAGCTTTAGTGGGGGGTCACAGACCGAGCAGTACTTC. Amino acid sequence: CASSFSGGSQTEQYF.

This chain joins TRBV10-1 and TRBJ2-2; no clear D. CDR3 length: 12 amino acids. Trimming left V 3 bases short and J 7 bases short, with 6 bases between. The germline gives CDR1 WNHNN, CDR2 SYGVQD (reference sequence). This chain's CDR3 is CASSESYGELFF. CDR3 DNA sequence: TGCGCCAGCAGTGAAAGTTACGGGGAGCTGTTTTTT.

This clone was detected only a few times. CDR3 DNA sequence: TGTGCCAGCAGCTTAGACAGGGAGGGCGGAAAACTGTTTTTT. Amino acid sequence: CASSLDREGGKLFF. The chain recombines TRBV7-3 with TRBJ1-4, with TRBD1 matching over 7 bases. V trimming: 2 bases; J trimming: 10 bases; junction bases outside the gene matches: 7. Germline V gene data show CDR1 as SGHTA and CDR2 as FQGTGA. CDR3 length: 14 amino acids.

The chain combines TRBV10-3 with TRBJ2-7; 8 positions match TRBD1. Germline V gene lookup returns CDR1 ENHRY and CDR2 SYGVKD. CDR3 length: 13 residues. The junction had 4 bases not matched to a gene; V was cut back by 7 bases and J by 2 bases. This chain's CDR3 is CAITRGQAYEQYF. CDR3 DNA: TGTGCCATCACAAGGGGACAGGCCTACGAGCAGTACTTC.

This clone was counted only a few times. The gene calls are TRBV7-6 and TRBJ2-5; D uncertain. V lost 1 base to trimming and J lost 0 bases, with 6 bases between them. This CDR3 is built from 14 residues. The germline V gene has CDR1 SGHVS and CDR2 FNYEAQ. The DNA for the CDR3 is TGTGCCAGCAGCTTAGACTGGAACCAAGAGACCCAGTACTTC. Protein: CASSLDWNQETQYF.

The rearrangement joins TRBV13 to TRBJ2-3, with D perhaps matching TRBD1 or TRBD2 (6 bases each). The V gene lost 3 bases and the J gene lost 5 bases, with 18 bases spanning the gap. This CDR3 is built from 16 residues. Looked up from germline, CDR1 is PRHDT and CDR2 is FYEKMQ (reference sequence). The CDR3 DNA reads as TGTGCCAGCAGCTTCCGGGGGACATCTCGTATAGATACGCAGTATTTT. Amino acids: CASSFRGTSRIDTQYF.

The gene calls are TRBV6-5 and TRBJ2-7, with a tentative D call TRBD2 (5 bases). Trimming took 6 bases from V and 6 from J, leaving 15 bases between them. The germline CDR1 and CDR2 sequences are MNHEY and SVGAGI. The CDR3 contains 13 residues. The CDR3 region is CASSPLRVGEQYF. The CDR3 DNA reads TGTGCCAGCAGCCCCTTGAGGGTGGGCGAGCAGTACTTC.

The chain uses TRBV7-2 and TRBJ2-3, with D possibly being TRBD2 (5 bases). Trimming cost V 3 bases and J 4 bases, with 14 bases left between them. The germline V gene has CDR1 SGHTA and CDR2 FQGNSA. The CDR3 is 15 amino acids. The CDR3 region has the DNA TGTGCCAGCAGCTTTGGCGGTGGGAGCCCAGATACGCAGTATTTT. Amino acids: CASSFGGGSPDTQYF.

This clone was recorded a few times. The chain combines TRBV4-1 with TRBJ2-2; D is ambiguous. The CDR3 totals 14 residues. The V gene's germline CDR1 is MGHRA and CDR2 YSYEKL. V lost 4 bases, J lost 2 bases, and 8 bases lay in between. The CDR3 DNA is TGCGCCAGCAGCCTGGCTCCTAACACCGGGGAGCTGTTTTTT. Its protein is CASSLAPNTGELFF.

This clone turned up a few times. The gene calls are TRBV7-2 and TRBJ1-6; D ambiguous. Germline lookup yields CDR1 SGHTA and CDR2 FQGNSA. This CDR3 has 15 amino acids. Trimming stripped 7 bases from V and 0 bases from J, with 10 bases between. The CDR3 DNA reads TGTGCCAGCACCTCCGATTCCTCCTATAATTCACCCCTCCACTTT. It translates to CASTSDSSYNSPLHF. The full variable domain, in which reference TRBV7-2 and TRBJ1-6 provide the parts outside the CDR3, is GAGVSQSPSNKVTEKGKDVELRCDPISGHTALYWYRQSLGQGLEFLIYFQGNSAPDKSGLPSDRFSAERTGGSVSTLTIQRTQQEDSAVYLCASTSDSSYNSPLHFGNGTRLTVT.